This is a list of T cell receptor beta chains from one sample in a study of T cells in Graves' hyperthyroidism and ophthalmopathy. TCRdb recomputed calls from the multiplex PCR reads with MiXCR, one row per CDR3 protein. This sample has roughly 420,000 distinct CDR3 sequences, with roughly an eighth found just once. The source material was blood. The receptors derive from a young woman with Graves' hyperthyroidism. The CDR3 runs from the conserved cysteine through the conserved F or W. A D gene is named only where the DNA matches it firmly. A clone size is listed for some rows: how often the clone was seen (once, few, many), or a class if it is expanded.

J | size | V | D | length | DNA | CDR3
TRBJ1-1 | many | TRBV27 | NA | 16 | TGTGCCAGCAGATTCACAGTCACAGGGTTAAACACTGAAGCTTTCTTT | CASRFTVTGLNTEAFF
TRBJ2-2 | many | TRBV7-3 | NA | 16 | TGTGCCAGCAGCTTGGACTCGAGCTTGAACACCGGGGAGCTGTTTTTT | CASSLDSSLNTGELFF
TRBJ1-5 | few | TRBV5-1 | NA | 17 | TGCGCCAGCAGCTTGTCAGGGCCCGGGGGGGGCAATCAGCCCCAGCATTTT | CASSLSGPGGGNQPQHF
TRBJ2-5 | NA | TRBV7-3 | TRBD2 | 16 | TGTGCCAGCAGCTCAGGTCTAGCGGGAGGTTCTGAGACCCAGTACTTC | CASSSGLAGGSETQYF
TRBJ2-1 | NA | TRBV6-9 | NA | 15 | TGTGCCAGCAGTTACCACCCAACTAGCTACAATGAGCAGTTCTTC | CASSYHPTSYNEQFF
TRBJ1-5 | few | TRBV6-2/TRBV6-3 | NA | 13 | TGTGCCACCCGACCCCCGGGTCTTCAGCCCCAGCATTTT | CATRPPGLQPQHF
TRBJ2-7 | many | TRBV29-1 | TRBD2 | 15 | TGCAGCGTTGTGTGGACTAGCGGGCTTTCCTACGAGCAGTACTTC | CSVVWTSGLSYEQYF
TRBJ1-1 | NA | TRBV6-6 | NA | 16 | TGTGCCAGCAGTTACTCGAGGGGCGGCTCGAACACTGAAGCTTTCTTT | CASSYSRGGSNTEAFF
TRBJ2-1 | few | TRBV12-5 | TRBD2 | 17 | TGTGCTAGTGGTTTGGTAGAGCTAGCGGGGGGCGGGGATGAGCAGTTCTTC | CASGLVELAGGGDEQFF
TRBJ2-7 | many | TRBV30 | TRBD2 | 14 | TGTGCCTGGCGAGCGGGAACTCGCTCCTACGAGCAGTACTTC | CAWRAGTRSYEQYF
TRBJ2-7 | many | TRBV20-1 | NA | 13 | TGCAGTGCTCCTAAGGACAACTCCTACGAGCAGTACTTC | CSAPKDNSYEQYF
TRBJ1-5 | few | TRBV9 | NA | 15 | TGTGCCAGCAGCGTATCCCCGACGGAACTGCAGCCCCAGCATTTT | CASSVSPTELQPQHF
TRBJ1-1 | NA | TRBV5-4 | NA | 14 | TGTGCCAGCAGCTTCGTGGAGGGGGGCACTGAAGCTTTCTTT | CASSFVEGGTEAFF
TRBJ1-1 | few | TRBV12-3/TRBV12-4 | NA | 14 | TGTGCCAGCAGTTTCATCGGACATCAGAACGAAGCTTTCTTT | CASSFIGHQNEAFF
TRBJ1-3 | many | TRBV7-9 | NA | 17 | TGTGCCAGCAGCCCCCCCGTCGGACGGGACTCTGGAAACACCATATATTTT | CASSPPVGRDSGNTIYF
TRBJ1-2 | few | TRBV5-8 | NA | 15 | TGTGCCAGCAGCGGGCCCAGTTGGGGCGTCTATGGCTACACCTTC | CASSGPSWGVYGYTF
TRBJ2-2 | NA | TRBV20-1 | TRBD2 | 18 | TGCAGTGCTAGAGATTTCCTAGCGGGAGGGGCGAGCACCGGGGAGCTGTTTTTT | CSARDFLAGGASTGELFF
TRBJ2-3 | few | TRBV4-1 | NA | 13 | TGCGCCAGCAGCCAAGATGATACAGGAACGCAGTATTTT | CASSQDDTGTQYF
TRBJ2-2 | NA | TRBV29-1 | TRBD2 | 14 | TGCAGCGTTGCGGGCGGGAGTCTAACCGGGGAGCTGTTTTTT | CSVAGGSLTGELFF
TRBJ2-7 | NA | TRBV3-1 | NA | 20 | TGTGCCAGCAGCCAAGTGGGTACTTTTTCGGATAGCGGACTCTCCTACGAGCAGTACTTC | CASSQVGTFSDSGLSYEQYF
TRBJ1-2 | few | TRBV5-1 | TRBD1 | 17 | TGCGCCAGCACCTTCCATCGGGCAGGGGGCCTCTCTGTTGGCTACACCTTC | CASTFHRAGGLSVGYTF
TRBJ2-3 | many | TRBV7-8 | NA | 13 | TGTGCCAGCAGCCTCCCCTTGGCAGATACGCAGTATTTT | CASSLPLADTQYF
TRBJ1-5 | many | TRBV3-1 | NA | 15 | TGTGCCAGCAGCCAAGATAGAGGGGGACTACAGCCCCAGCATTTT | CASSQDRGGLQPQHF
TRBJ1-1 | few | TRBV11-1 | NA | 15 | TGTGCCAGCAGCTTAGTTCTGGCAGATAACACTGAAGCTTTCTTT | CASSLVLADNTEAFF
TRBJ2-7 | NA | TRBV7-9 | NA | 14 | TGTGCCAGCAGCTTAGCGGCACGCTCCTACGAGCAGTACTTC | CASSLAARSYEQYF